The 30 T cell receptor beta chains below were found in one sample sequenced in a study of Ad26.COV2.S vaccination and SARS-CoV-2 variants (dated by TCRdb to 2020 to 2022). The meaning of the sample's treatment or condition label: some 20 received Ad26.COV2.S at low or high dose, single or two shots; roughly five received placebo; per-sample allocation not given. Repertoires of vaccine and placebo recipients were sequenced from samples taken on day 63 after the first injection. To prepare the library, the immunoSEQ multiplex PCR assay was applied. Sourced from immuneACCESS, this table was stored by TCRdb with only in-frame sequences that have V and J called. A share of the clones is absent; for the studies checked, an unresolved V gene accounts for under half, and the remainder has no known explanation. Present in this sample are about 680,000 clones, 89% of which were seen just once. About 1.5% of the sample is in the top ten clones.

The sequences come from peripheral blood, collected in a trial of Ad26.COV2.S vaccine versus placebo. Receptors originate from a person aged 18-65 years who received the Ad26.COV2.S COVID-19 vaccine or a placebo.

J is TRBJ2-2 and V is TRBV9; 7 nucleotides match TRBD1. CDR3 length: 16 amino acids. In germline, CDR1 is SGDLS, CDR2 YYNGEE. The V gene end was trimmed by 0 bases and the J gene end by 1 base; junction bases not matched to a gene: 3. The CDR3 loop reads CASSVVDRRNTGELFF. DNA for the CDR3: TGTGCCAGCAGCGTAGTGGACAGGCGGAACACCGGGGAGCTGTTTTTT. Full variable domain (rest looked up from reference TRBV9 and TRBJ2-2): DSGVTQTPKHLITATGQRVTLRCSPRSGDLSVYWYQQSLDQGLQFLIQYYNGEERAKGNILERFSAQQFPDLHSELNLSSLELGDSALYFCASSVVDRRNTGELFFGEGSRLTVL.

V is TRBV9 and J is TRBJ1-2; maybe TRBD1 (5 bases). From germline, CDR1 is SGDLS and CDR2 YYNGEE. CDR3 length: 15 residues. The ends were cut back, 1 base at V and 5 bases at J, with 15 bases in the middle. The CDR3 sequence is CASSVRSRGQYGYTF. The CDR3 DNA reads as TGTGCCAGCAGCGTACGTAGTAGGGGCCAATATGGCTACACCTTC.

This clone was observed a single time. The CDR3 DNA is TGTGCCAGCAGCCAAGAAGCGGGAGTGAGCAATGAGCAGTTCTTC. Its translation: CASSQEAGVSNEQFF. The chain couples TRBV3-1 (or the pseudogene TRBV3-2) to TRBJ2-1; 8 bases are a match to TRBD2. CDR1 is LGHDT, CDR2 YNNKEL, per germline (reference sequence). The CDR3 has 15 residues. V lost 0 bases, J lost 6 bases, and 4 bases stayed unmatched.

V and J are TRBV27 and TRBJ2-1; 7 bases align to TRBD1. V shed 5 bases, J shed 7 bases, and the junction held 2 bases outside the gene matches. The CDR3 is 12 amino acids. Per germline, CDR1 MNHEY and CDR2 SMNVEV (reference sequence). Here the CDR3 DNA reads TGTGCCAGCAGTCCACAGGGGAATGAGCAGTTCTTC. It translates to CASSPQGNEQFF.

The chain employs TRBV29-1 and TRBJ2-7, with D tentatively TRBD2 (7 bases). This CDR3 contains 14 residues. V was pared by 6 bases and J by 0 bases, with 15 bases between. Per the germline V gene, CDR1 is SQVTM and CDR2 is ANQGSEA. CDR3 protein: CSVHRGEGSYEQYF. In DNA, the CDR3 is TGCAGCGTCCATAGGGGGGAGGGCTCCTACGAGCAGTACTTC.

The gene calls are TRBV9 and TRBJ1-2, with 7 positions matching TRBD1. The germline gives CDR1 SGDLS, CDR2 YYNGEE. V was pared by 0 bases and J by 8 bases, with 10 bases of the junction left unmatched. The CDR3 spans 15 residues. For the CDR3, the DNA is TGTGCCAGCAGCGTAGAGACAGGGCGGGGTAAAGGCTACACCTTC. As protein: CASSVETGRGKGYTF. The complete variable domain, with remaining parts taken from reference TRBV9 and TRBJ1-2, reads DSGVTQTPKHLITATGQRVTLRCSPRSGDLSVYWYQQSLDQGLQFLIQYYNGEERAKGNILERFSAQQFPDLHSELNLSSLELGDSALYFCASSVETGRGKGYTFGSGTRLTVV.

The chain links TRBV6-5 to TRBJ1-2, with D possibly being TRBD1 (6 bases). Trimming removed 2 bases from V and 5 bases from J, with 15 bases in between. Germline CDR1 and CDR2: MNHEY and SVGAGI. The CDR3 contains 15 residues. Here the CDR3 reads CASSYEGGKVYGYTF. The CDR3 coding sequence is TGTGCCAGCAGTTACGAGGGGGGTAAGGTATATGGCTACACCTTC.

The chain recombines TRBV11-2 with TRBJ1-1, with D possibly being TRBD1 (5 bases). V lost 4 bases and J lost 1, with 16 bases in between. The V gene's germline CDR1 is SGHAT and CDR2 FQNNGV. This CDR3 contains 16 residues. This CDR3 reads CASSSMKGQTNTEAFF. The CDR3 nucleotides are TGTGCCAGCAGCTCGATGAAAGGACAAACGAACACTGAAGCTTTCTTT.

V is TRBV19 and J is TRBJ1-6, with D hard to call. With 1 base removed from V and 8 bases from J, the gap between germline ends came to 12 bases. CDR1 is LNHDA and CDR2 is SQIVND in the germline V gene (reference sequence). The CDR3 is made up of 15 amino acids. CDR3 sequence: CASSIAGLLDSPLHF. CDR3 coding DNA: TGTGCCAGTAGTATAGCTGGACTGCTGGATTCACCCCTCCACTTT. Variable domain in full (rest from reference TRBV19 and TRBJ1-6): DGGITQSPKYLFRKEGQNVTLSCEQNLNHDAMYWYRQDPGQGLRLIYYSQIVNDFQKGDIAEGYSVSREKKESFPLTVTSAQKNPTAFYLCASSIAGLLDSPLHFGNGTRLTVT.

The chain combines TRBV5-5 with TRBJ2-7, with 7 bases aligning to TRBD1. The CDR3 length is 16 residues. Per germline, CDR1 SGHKS and CDR2 YYEKEE (reference sequence). Trimming cost V 0 bases and J 1 base; bases outside gene matches: 7. CDR3 bases: TGTGCCAGCAGCTTGGCGCTCCGACAGGGTTCCTACGAGCAGTACTTC. It translates to CASSLALRQGSYEQYF.

The chain employs TRBV4-2 and TRBJ2-3; TRBD2 matches at 9 bases. This CDR3 comprises 16 residues. The V segment lost 1 base and the J segment 2 bases; nucleotides outside the gene matches: 4. Germline V gene lookup returns CDR1 LGHNA and CDR2 YNFKEQ. In nucleotides, the CDR3 is TGTGCCAGCAGCCAAGCCCGCGGGGGGGCCACAGATACGCAGTATTTT. Translated, it gives CASSQARGGATDTQYF.

The V call is TRBV25-1, the J call TRBJ2-4; TRBD2 aligns across 7 bases. V lost 7 bases and J lost 0; bases outside the gene matches: 15. The CDR3 covers 18 residues. Germline V lookup: CDR1 MGHDK, CDR2 SYGVNS. The CDR3 coding sequence is TGTGCCAGCACCCCGGGTTGGGGGGGAAACCTAGCCAAAAACATTCAGTACTTC. It is translated as CASTPGWGGNLAKNIQYF.

This chain joins TRBV29-1 and TRBJ1-5, with 8 bases lining up with TRBD1. CDR1 is SQVTM and CDR2 is ANQGSEA in the germline V gene. V lost 5 bases and J lost 5; bases outside the gene matches: 2. The CDR3 runs to 12 residues. The CDR3 loop reads CSVLTGDQPQHF. CDR3 sequence (DNA): TGCAGCGTTTTGACAGGGGATCAGCCCCAGCATTTT.

In its sample, this clone was seen many times. V usage is TRBV6-5 and J usage is TRBJ1-2; perhaps TRBD1 as D (6 bases). In germline, CDR1 is MNHEY, CDR2 SVGAGI. The CDR3 runs 14 residues. Trimming removed 7 bases at V and 1 base at J, with 13 bases between. CDR3 amino acids: CASISGAGNYGYTF. CDR3 DNA: TGTGCCAGCATTTCGGGGGCGGGTAACTATGGCTACACCTTC.

A remark on this clone: This same CDR3 is encoded by further DNA sequences in the sample. The genes are TRBV27 and TRBJ2-1, with D hard to call. This CDR3 region has 11 residues. Germline loops: CDR1 MNHEY, CDR2 SMNVEV (reference sequence). V was cut by 3 bases and J by 7 bases, with 4 bases left in between. CDR3 in amino acids: CASSLGNEQFF. CDR3 nucleotides: TGTGCCAGCAGTTTGGGGAATGAGCAGTTCTTC.

The sample holds one count of this clone. The V and J genes are TRBV21-1 and TRBJ2-5; the table's D call, TRBD1, was not checked against the DNA. TRBV21-1 is a documented pseudogene. The CDR3 covers 18 residues. The CDR3 bases are TGTGCCAGCCCCCTATTAGGGACAGACAGGGCCAACCAAGAGACCCAGTACTTC. It encodes CASPLLGTDRANQETQYF.

This clone was picked up a small number of times. The genes are TRBV6-1 and TRBJ2-7, with a weak D call TRBD1 (6 bases). CDR3 length equals 13 residues. V was shortened by 5 bases and J by 3 bases, with 11 bases between the two germline ends. Germline lookup yields CDR1 MNHNS and CDR2 SASEGT. This CDR3 is CASSNGQFYEQYF. CDR3 DNA: TGTGCCAGCAGTAATGGACAGTTCTACGAGCAGTACTTC.

The rearrangement links TRBV10-3 to TRBJ2-2; 7 positions agree with TRBD2. CDR3 length: 14 amino acids. V gave up 4 bases and J gave up 1 base; unmatched junction bases: 0. Germline V gene sequence: CDR1 ENHRY, CDR2 SYGVKD. CDR3 in DNA: TGTGCCATCAGTGGCGGGGGGAACACCGGGGAGCTGTTTTTT. Translating gives CAISGGGNTGELFF.

This chain uses TRBV18 with TRBJ2-1, with D uncertain. The V and J ends lost 5 bases and 10 bases respectively, with 12 bases between them. The CDR3 totals 12 residues. The germline V gene encodes CDR1 KGHSH and CDR2 LQKENI. CDR3 coding DNA: TGTGCCAGCTCATTCTTTAGCCAAGAGCAGTTCTTC. This gives the protein CASSFFSQEQFF.

The gene calls are TRBV7-8 and TRBJ2-7; D uncertain. The V and J ends lost 1 base and 0 bases respectively, with 10 bases between them. Germline CDR1 is SGHVS and CDR2 is FQNEAQ. There are 15 residues in the CDR3. The DNA of the CDR3 is TGTGCCAGCAGCTTAGTGGGCGGATTCTCCTACGAGCAGTACTTC. It translates to CASSLVGGFSYEQYF.

This clone was detected once. The chain combines TRBV27 with TRBJ1-1; no firm D call. The CDR3 length is 13 residues. V dropped 5 bases and J dropped 4 bases, with 11 bases sitting between them. Per the germline V gene, CDR1 is MNHEY and CDR2 is SMNVEV (reference sequence). In nucleotides, the CDR3 is TGTGCCAGCAGTGCCCCCCGGGGCACTGAAGCTTTCTTT. Translation: CASSAPRGTEAFF.

J is TRBJ2-1 and V is TRBV5-4; TRBD2 aligns across 14 bases. Trimming removed 4 bases from V and 6 bases from J; junction bases left unmatched: 15. Germline V gene data show CDR1 as SGHNT and CDR2 as YYREEE (reference sequence). The CDR3 is 19 residues long. The CDR3 sequence is CASSRLAGGSHLAVNEQFF. In DNA, the CDR3 is TGTGCCAGCAGCCGACTAGCGGGAGGGTCCCATCTTGCGGTCAATGAGCAGTTCTTC.

This chain joins TRBV5-8 and TRBJ1-2; no firm D call. Germline CDR1 and CDR2: SGHTS and YDEGEE. Trimming removed 2 bases from V and 7 bases from J, with 12 bases in between. The CDR3 length is 13 residues. DNA of the CDR3: TGTGCCAGCAGCTTTACCGGGATCCCTGGCTACACCTTC. Protein sequence: CASSFTGIPGYTF.

This rearrangement joins TRBV10-3 to TRBJ2-3, with 12 bases aligning to TRBD2. This CDR3 comprises 17 residues. Losses at the gene ends were 2 bases for V and 2 bases for J; bases not matched to a gene: 5. Germline CDR1 ENHRY, CDR2 SYGVKD. As DNA, the CDR3 is TGTGCCATCAGTGAGCCCGGACTAGCGGGACACACAGATACGCAGTATTTT. This gives the protein CAISEPGLAGHTDTQYF.

This chain joins TRBV29-1 and TRBJ2-7, with D unclear. The CDR3 totals 13 residues. Germline CDR1 is SQVTM and CDR2 is ANQGSEA. Trimming took 4 bases from V and 4 from J, leaving 14 bases between them. The CDR3 sequence: CSVVPENEYEQYF. CDR3 coding DNA: TGCAGCGTTGTCCCAGAAAATGAGTACGAGCAGTACTTC.

The CDR3 region has the DNA TGCGCCAGCAGTGAGTCCCTAGCGGCCGGGGAGCTGTTTTTT. This translates into CASSESLAAGELFF. The gene calls are TRBV10-1 and TRBJ2-2, with 7 positions matching TRBD2. Germline values: CDR1 WNHNN, CDR2 SYGVQD (reference sequence). The CDR3 sequence is 14 residues long. After removal of 0 bases from V and 6 bases from J, the junction contained 1 base not matched to a gene.

The rearrangement uses TRBV7-3 and TRBJ2-3, with D hard to call. Germline lookup yields CDR1 SGHTA and CDR2 FQGTGA. The V gene lost 5 bases and the J gene lost 0 bases, with 12 bases spanning the gap. The CDR3 has 15 residues. CDR3 amino acids: CASSLGRKSTDTQYF. The CDR3 DNA is TGTGCCAGCAGCCTAGGTCGGAAAAGCACAGATACGCAGTATTTT.

This rearrangement joins TRBV6-5 to TRBJ1-1; D not certain. Germline loops: CDR1 MNHEY, CDR2 SVGAGI. This CDR3 has 13 residues. V was clipped by 5 bases and J by 6 bases, with 13 bases between them. CDR3 nucleotides: TGTGCCAGCAGTCCAGTTCAGTCCGCTGAAGCTTTCTTT. Amino acid sequence: CASSPVQSAEAFF.

The J gene is TRBJ1-5, the V gene TRBV3-1 (or the pseudogene TRBV3-2); the match to TRBD1 covers 9 bases. With 1 base clipped from V and 7 bases from J, the junction kept 14 bases outside the gene matches. The germline V gene has CDR1 LGHDT and CDR2 YNNKEL (reference sequence). The CDR3 consists of 18 residues. CDR3 in amino acids: CASSQAHPRDRVRQPQHF. DNA for the CDR3: TGTGCCAGCAGCCAAGCTCACCCCCGGGACAGGGTGCGCCAGCCCCAGCATTTT.

The chain carries TRBV7-3 and TRBJ2-3; D is unresolved. CDR1 and CDR2 from the germline V gene are SGHTA and FQGTGA. The CDR3 spans 14 residues. Trimming took 3 bases from V and 4 from J, leaving 11 bases between them. CDR3: CASSLLGPSDTQYF. As DNA, the CDR3 is TGTGCCAGCAGCTTGCTAGGACCCTCAGATACGCAGTATTTT.